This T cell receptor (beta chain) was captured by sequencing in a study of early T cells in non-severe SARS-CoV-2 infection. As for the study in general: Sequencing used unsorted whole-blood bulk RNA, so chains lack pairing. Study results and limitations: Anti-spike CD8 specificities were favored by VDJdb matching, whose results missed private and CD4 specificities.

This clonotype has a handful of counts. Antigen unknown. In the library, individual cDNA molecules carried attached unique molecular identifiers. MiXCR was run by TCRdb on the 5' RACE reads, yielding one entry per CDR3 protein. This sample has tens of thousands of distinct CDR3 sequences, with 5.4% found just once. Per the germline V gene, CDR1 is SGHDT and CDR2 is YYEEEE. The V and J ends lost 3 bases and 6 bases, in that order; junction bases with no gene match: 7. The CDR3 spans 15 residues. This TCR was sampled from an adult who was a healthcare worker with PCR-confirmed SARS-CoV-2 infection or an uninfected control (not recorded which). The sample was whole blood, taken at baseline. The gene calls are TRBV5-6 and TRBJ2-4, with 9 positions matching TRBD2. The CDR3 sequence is CASSSWTSEGNIQYF. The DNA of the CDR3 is TGTGCCAGCAGCTCATGGACTAGCGAGGGAAACATTCAGTACTTC.